The clone carrying this T cell receptor beta chain is a singleton in its sample. V was pared by 4 bases and J by 0 bases, with 9 bases of the junction left unmatched. The germline gives CDR1 SQVTM, CDR2 ANQGSEA. This CDR3 comprises 16 residues. This specimen comes from a study of Ad26.COV2.S vaccination and SARS-CoV-2 variants. The method was immunoSEQ multiplex PCR; TCRdb's version includes in-frame clones alone and lacks a portion of them. Among about 350,000 clones, approximately 86% were seen once, and the ten largest hold approximately 11%. Specified treatment: 15 to 20 received Ad26.COV2.S at low or high dose, single or two shots; about 5 received placebo; per-sample allocation not given. After the first vaccine or placebo injection, samples were drawn on day 63.

The source material was peripheral blood, sampled in a trial of Ad26.COV2.S vaccine versus placebo. The TCR comes from a person between 18 and 59 years old who received the Ad26.COV2.S COVID-19 vaccine or a placebo. The chain has TRBV29-1 and TRBJ2-4, with 7 positions matching TRBD1. This CDR3 reads CSVGAGGLLAKNIQYF. The CDR3 DNA reads TGCAGCGTTGGTGCAGGGGGTCTCCTAGCCAAAAACATTCAGTACTTC.